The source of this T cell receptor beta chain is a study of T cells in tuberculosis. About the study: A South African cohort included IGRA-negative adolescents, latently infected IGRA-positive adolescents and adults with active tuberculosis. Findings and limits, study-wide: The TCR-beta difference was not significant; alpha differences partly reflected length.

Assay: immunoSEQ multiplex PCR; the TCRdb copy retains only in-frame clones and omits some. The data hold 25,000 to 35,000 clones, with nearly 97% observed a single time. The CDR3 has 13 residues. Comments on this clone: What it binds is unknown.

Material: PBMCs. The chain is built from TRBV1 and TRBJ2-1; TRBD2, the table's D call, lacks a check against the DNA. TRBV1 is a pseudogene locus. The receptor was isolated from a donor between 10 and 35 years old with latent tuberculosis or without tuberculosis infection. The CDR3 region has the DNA TGCACCAGCAGCCAAGGAGCGGGAGACGAGCAGTTCTTC. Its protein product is CTSSQGAGDEQFF.